The clone carrying this T cell receptor beta chain showed up many times. Its matching antigen is unknown. The V and J ends lost 2 bases and 1 base respectively, with 12 bases between them. The CDR3 is made up of 14 amino acids. Germline CDR1 and CDR2: SQVTM and ANQGSEA. A second 7 to 11 cycle PCR used barcoded and J-beta primers. MiXCR, applied by TCRdb to the 5' RACE reads, yields one record per CDR3 protein. Among fewer than 1.5 million distinct CDR3 sequences, roughly 45% were seen once, and the ten largest hold roughly 7.7%. The entry originates in a study of blood T cells in healthy people across ages. In the study overall: When template switching was applied, about one barcoded beta molecule was captured per two T cells.

Every sample yielded at least 7 million isolated PBMCs. The study's findings and limits: Percentage of naive T cells showed a strong correlation with TCR beta diversity.

The source of this sequence is a woman aged 18-29 years in good health. The genes are TRBV29-1 and TRBJ2-7; no firm D call. The sequenced sample was blood. The CDR3 DNA reads as TGCAGCGTTGAAACGACGCGAAGATCCTACGAGCAGTACTTC. Translating gives CSVETTRRSYEQYF.